Given below is one T cell receptor beta chain in context. This CDR3 has 12 residues. These data come from a study of blood T cell repertoires in COVID-19. Exposed volunteers were people who met a COVID-19 case within 2 weeks before study entry. Sequenced by immunoSEQ multiplex PCR; TCRdb stores in-frame clones only, minus some. Here the sample spans about 300,000 clones, roughly 89% being singletons. The receptor was isolated from a woman between 45 and 65 years old who had been exposed to COVID-19. Sequencing was carried out using PBMCs or T cells enriched from blood (not recorded which). The rearrangement joins TRBV21-1 to TRBJ2-1; the D call TRBD2 from the table was never checked on the DNA. TRBV21-1 is reported as a pseudogene. CDR3 nucleotides: TGTGCCAGCGTCCGGGTCTTCAATGAGCAGTTCTTC. Amino acids: CASVRVFNEQFF.